Listed below are T cell receptor beta chains from one sample, sequenced in a study of blood T cells in healthy people across ages. MiXCR, applied by TCRdb to the 5' RACE reads, yields one record per CDR3 protein. The sample includes about 570,000 distinct CDR3 sequences, roughly 29% seen only once; the top ten take about 18%. Sequencing input: blood. These receptors all come from a woman between 70 and 85 years old in good health. Each CDR3 is given with its conserved first and last residue.

V gene	CDR3 protein
TRBV6-2/TRBV6-3	CASIGAGSGANVLTF
TRBV6-2/TRBV6-3	CASTRGPAYEQYF
TRBV7-9	CASSSRNQNTEAFF
TRBV12-3/TRBV12-4	CASSRTSHYEQYF
TRBV29-1	CSVVRQLNTEAFF
TRBV7-9	CAGSLVGRYTEAFF
TRBV28	CASSGSGGGSYEQYF
TRBV12-3/TRBV12-4	CASRLQSSGANVLTF
TRBV6-5	CASKRGGEQYF
TRBV4-1	CASSQGIGSTYEQYF
TRBV29-1	CSVSQAGIYGYTF
TRBV4-3	CASSQDALLNIQYF
TRBV4-3	CASSSVRGADTQYF
TRBV18	CASSQSGTGTNTEAFF